This T cell receptor beta chain was recovered during a study of blood T cell repertoires in COVID-19. Study-wide context: Samples representing acute and convalescent COVID-19 were sourced from the United States, Italy and Spain. T cells, B-cell-depleted T cells, or PBMCs provided the cDNA or gDNA that served as material.

The CDR3 covers 16 residues. The V and J ends lost 5 bases and 1 base, in that order; junction bases with no gene match: 5. Germline CDR1 and CDR2: SGHAT and FQNNGV. Authors' data handling: Estimation of nucleated cell counts relied on the amplification of reference gene primers. Using immunoSEQ multiplex PCR, the repertoire was profiled, and TCRdb retains in-frame clones only, with some absent. The V and J calls and clone size come from that table; D and trimming were worked out from the DNA. The data show about 60,000 clones, with 85% seen just once and roughly 15% held by the top ten. This clone is a singleton in its sample.

Material: peripheral blood. The chain employs TRBV11-2 and TRBJ1-1, with TRBD1 matching over 12 bases. The source is a human donor in a cohort sampled during active COVID-19. CDR3 amino acids: CASSPRDRGRNTEAFF. The CDR3 bases are TGTGCCAGCAGCCCCCGGGACAGGGGGCGGAACACTGAAGCTTTCTTT. The variable domain in full, completed from reference TRBV11-2 and TRBJ1-1, reads EAGVAQSPRYKIIEKRQSVAFWCNPISGHATLYWYQQILGQGPKLLIQFQNNGVVDDSQLPKDRFSAERLKGVDSTLKIQPAKLEDSAVYLCASSPRDRGRNTEAFFGQGTRLTVV.